The clone carrying this T cell receptor (beta chain) was counted once. Antigen: not known. Looked up from germline, CDR1 is GTSNPN and CDR2 is SVGIG (reference sequence). The CDR3 sequence is 12 residues long. The germline V and J ends were trimmed by 3 bases and 4 bases, with 6 bases remaining between them. This specimen comes from a study of CD8+ T cells in alopecia areata. Whole-study results and caveats: Normal-skin resident alphabeta T cells also appear among scalp sample sequences. Lesional scalp displayed greater clonality than normal scalp, most notably in alopecia totalis/universalis.

Extracted RNA was reverse transcribed into cDNA, the sequencing template. Here immunoSEQ multiplex PCR was the method, and the copy in TCRdb shows in-frame clones only, minus some. Of 150,000 or so clones listed, 55% to 65% were seen once; the top ten hold approximately 4.3%. Researchers picked out CD4+ and CD8+ T cells from PBMCs by sorting. This TCR was recovered from a human donor in good health. The sequenced material came from CD4+ T cells sorted from blood. The chain recombines TRBV30 with TRBJ1-4; D call uncertain. The CDR3 DNA sequence: TGTGCCTGGAGGAGGGATAATGAAAAACTGTTTTTT. This translates into CAWRRDNEKLFF. Filled out from reference TRBV30 and TRBJ1-4, the complete variable domain reads SQTIHQWPATLVQPVGSPLSLECTVEGTSNPNLYWYRQAAGRGLQLLFYSVGIGQISSEVPQNLSASRPQDRQFILSSKKLLLSDSGFYLCAWRRDNEKLFFGSGTQLSVL.